This T cell receptor beta chain was identified in a study of CD4 T cells in relation to SARS-CoV-2 and coronaviruses. The repertoire was sequenced with immunoSEQ multiplex PCR; TCRdb's copy has only in-frame clones and lacks some. The sample includes approximately 20,000 clones, 60% to 80% seen only once; the top ten take about 11%. The unexposed donors gave CD4+ T cells in 2011-2018, prior to COVID-19. Isolation of CD4+ T cells took place after around eleven days in culture. J lost 4 bases, V lost 3 bases, and 15 bases had no gene match. This CDR3 comprises 18 residues. The germline gives CDR1 LNHDA, CDR2 SQIVND (reference sequence). This clone occurred a few times. Its matching antigen is unknown.

The specimen was CD4+ T cells from PBMCs, cultured in vitro. This chain connects TRBV19 to TRBJ1-2, with TRBD1 matching over 9 bases. The clonotype comes from a human donor in good health. The CDR3 here is CASSIPFRRTGALYGYTF. The DNA for the CDR3 is TGTGCCAGTAGTATCCCATTCCGCCGGACAGGGGCCCTCTATGGCTACACCTTC. The variable domain in full, with the rest retrieved from reference TRBV19 and TRBJ1-2, is DGGITQSPKYLFRKEGQNVTLSCEQNLNHDAMYWYRQDPGQGLRLIYYSQIVNDFQKGDIAEGYSVSREKKESFPLTVTSAQKNPTAFYLCASSIPFRRTGALYGYTFGSGTRLTVV.